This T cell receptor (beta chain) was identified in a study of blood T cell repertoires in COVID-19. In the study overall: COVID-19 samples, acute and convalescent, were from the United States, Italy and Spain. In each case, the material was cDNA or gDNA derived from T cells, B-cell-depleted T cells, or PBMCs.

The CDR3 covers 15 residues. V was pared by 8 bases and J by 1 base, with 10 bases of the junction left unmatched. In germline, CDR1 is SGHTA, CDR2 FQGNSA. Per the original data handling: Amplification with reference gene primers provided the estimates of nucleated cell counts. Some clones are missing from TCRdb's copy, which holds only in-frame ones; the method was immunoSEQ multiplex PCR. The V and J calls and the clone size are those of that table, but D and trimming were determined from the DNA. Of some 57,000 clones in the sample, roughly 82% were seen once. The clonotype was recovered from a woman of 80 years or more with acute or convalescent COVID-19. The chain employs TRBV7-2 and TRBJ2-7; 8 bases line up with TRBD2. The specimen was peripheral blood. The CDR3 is CASRGGTRPSYEQYF. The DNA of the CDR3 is TGTGCCAGCCGCGGGGGGACTAGACCGTCCTACGAGCAGTACTTC. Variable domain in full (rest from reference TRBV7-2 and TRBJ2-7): GAGVSQSPSNKVTEKGKDVELRCDPISGHTALYWYRQSLGQGLEFLIYFQGNSAPDKSGLPSDRFSAERTGGSVSTLTIQRTQQEDSAVYLCASRGGTRPSYEQYFGPGTRLTVT.